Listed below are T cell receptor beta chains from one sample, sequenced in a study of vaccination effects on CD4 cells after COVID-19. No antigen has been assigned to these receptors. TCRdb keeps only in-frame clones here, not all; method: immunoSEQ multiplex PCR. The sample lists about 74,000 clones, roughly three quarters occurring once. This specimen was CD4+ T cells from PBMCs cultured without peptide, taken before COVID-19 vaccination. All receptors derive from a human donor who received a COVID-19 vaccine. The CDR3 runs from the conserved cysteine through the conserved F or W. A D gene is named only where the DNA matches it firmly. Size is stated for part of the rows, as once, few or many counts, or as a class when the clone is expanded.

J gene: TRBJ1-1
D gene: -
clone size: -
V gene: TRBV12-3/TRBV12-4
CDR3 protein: CALREGSSTEAFF
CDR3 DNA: TGTGCCCTTAGGGAAGGGAGTAGCACTGAAGCTTTCTTT

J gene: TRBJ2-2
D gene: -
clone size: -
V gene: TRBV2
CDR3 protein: CARGRLLNTGELFF
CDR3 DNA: TGTGCCAGAGGGCGGCTTTTGAACACCGGGGAGCTGTTTTTT

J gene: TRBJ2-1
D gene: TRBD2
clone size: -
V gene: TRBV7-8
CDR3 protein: CASSLRGGWGLQFF
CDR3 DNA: TGTGCCAGCAGCCTCCGGGGGGGTTGGGGATTACAGTTCTTC

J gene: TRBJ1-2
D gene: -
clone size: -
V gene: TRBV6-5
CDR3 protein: CASRRQANYGYTF
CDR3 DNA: TGTGCCAGCAGACGACAGGCTAACTATGGCTACACCTTC

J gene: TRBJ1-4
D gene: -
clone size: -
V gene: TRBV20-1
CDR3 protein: CSASFTGSRNEKLFF
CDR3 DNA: TGCAGTGCTAGTTTTACAGGGTCCAGAAATGAAAAACTGTTTTTT

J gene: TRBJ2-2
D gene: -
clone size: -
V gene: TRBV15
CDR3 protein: CATSREAVTGELFF
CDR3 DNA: TGTGCCACCAGCAGAGAGGCCGTAACCGGGGAGCTGTTTTTT

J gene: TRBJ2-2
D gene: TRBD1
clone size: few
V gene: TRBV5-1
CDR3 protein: CASSLSRGIGTGELFF
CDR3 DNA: TGCGCCAGCAGCTTGTCCAGGGGGATTGGCACCGGGGAGCTGTTTTTT

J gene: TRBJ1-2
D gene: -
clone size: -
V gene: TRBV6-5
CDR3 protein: CASSPGTVISF
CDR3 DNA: TGTGCCAGCAGTCCCGGGACCGTCATCTCCTTC

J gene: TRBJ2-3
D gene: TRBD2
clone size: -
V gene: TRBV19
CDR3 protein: CATSEGREGDTQYF
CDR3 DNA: TGTGCCACCTCCGAGGGACGGGAGGGAGATACGCAGTATTTT

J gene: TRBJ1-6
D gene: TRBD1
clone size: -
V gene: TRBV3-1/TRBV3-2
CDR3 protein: CASSQGLVGTENSPLHF
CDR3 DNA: TGTGCCAGCAGCCAGGGGCTGGTGGGGACAGAAAATTCACCCCTCCACTTT